This T cell receptor (beta chain) is from a study of CD4+ T cells in melanoma. Data came from immunoSEQ multiplex PCR; TCRdb stores just in-frame clones and leaves some out. Here the sample spans over 100,000 clones, about 90% being singletons. V lost 0 bases and J lost 6, with 9 bases in between. The CDR3 totals 13 residues. CDR1 SGHVS and CDR2 FNYEAQ come from the germline V gene. The receptor's source is a human donor with melanoma. The chain employs TRBV7-6 and TRBJ2-7, with a tentative D call TRBD2 (6 bases). Sequencing used peripheral blood. The CDR3 nucleotides are TGTGCCAGCAGCTTAGCGGGGGAGGCCGAGCAGTACTTC. Translating it yields CASSLAGEAEQYF.